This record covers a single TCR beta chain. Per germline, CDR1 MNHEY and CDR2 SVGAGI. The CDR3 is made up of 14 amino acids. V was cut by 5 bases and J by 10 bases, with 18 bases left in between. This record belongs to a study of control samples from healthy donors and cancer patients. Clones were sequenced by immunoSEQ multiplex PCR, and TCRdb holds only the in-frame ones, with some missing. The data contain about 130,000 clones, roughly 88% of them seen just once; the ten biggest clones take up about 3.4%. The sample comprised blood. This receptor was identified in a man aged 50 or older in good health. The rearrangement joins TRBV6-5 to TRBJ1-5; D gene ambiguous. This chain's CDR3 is CASSPTSYRVPQHF. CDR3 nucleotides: TGTGCCAGCAGTCCCACATCGTATAGGGTCCCCCAGCATTTT.